This is a list of T cell receptor beta chains from one sample in a study of shared clonotypes between healthy human individuals. Profiling relied on immunoSEQ multiplex PCR, and the TCRdb table lists in-frame clones only, not all of them. The table has more than 450,000 clones, 70% to 80% seen once; the top ten hold around 13%. Specimen: PBMCs. These receptors all stem from a woman aged 35 to 49 in good health. Some clones in this sample may be carry-over from other donors' samples. Both conserved end residues are trimmed from each CDR3. Some rows have no size entry. The others give once, few or many, or a class for an expanded clone.

TRBV6-1	once	TRBJ2-7	ASSGAGGIYEQY
TRBV27	NA	TRBJ2-5	ASSPSGAQETQY
TRBV7-2	once	TRBJ1-1	ASSLDGLNTEAF
TRBV7-2	NA	TRBJ1-5	ASSRQDNQPQH
TRBV25-1	NA	TRBJ1-5	ASSSSGTGYQPQH
TRBV7-9	NA	TRBJ1-3	ATGSWGNTIY
TRBV5-4	NA	TRBJ2-3	ASRSGRAMDTQY
TRBV2	NA	TRBJ1-1	ASTQDSRSEAF
TRBV11-2	NA	TRBJ2-5	ASSLRGATSGGETQY
TRBV5-1	once	TRBJ2-5	ASSFDGGSETQY
TRBV6-1	NA	TRBJ2-7	ASSPQQSYEQY
TRBV7-8	NA	TRBJ2-5	ASSQQGDSGETQY
TRBV27	NA	TRBJ1-2	ASSFPEGQTNYGYT
TRBV30	few	TRBJ2-1	AWSVHGTSGSSEQF
TRBV28	NA	TRBJ2-1	ASTRASGRAGEQF
TRBV13	NA	TRBJ2-1	ASSDRLAGDEQF
TRBV19	NA	TRBJ2-7	ASSIGAGPYEQY
TRBV10-3	many	TRBJ2-3	AISEKGLAGGTDTQY
TRBV30	NA	TRBJ1-2	AWSGGEGYT
TRBV18	NA	TRBJ2-3	ASSPERGAPDTQY
TRBV5-4	NA	TRBJ2-6	ASSLGTRGNSGANVLT
TRBV6-6	NA	TRBJ2-5	ASNLQADRGETQY
TRBV2	NA	TRBJ2-1	ASSDLVDEQF
TRBV7-8	NA	TRBJ2-1	ASNSPGTRKF
TRBV18	NA	TRBJ2-7	ASSPHVDYEQY
TRBV5-6	NA	TRBJ2-3	ASSFRQGGTDTQY
TRBV29-1	few	TRBJ2-1	SVEAGGMEQF
TRBV13	NA	TRBJ2-3	ASSLGNRFTDTQY
TRBV6-4	NA	TRBJ2-3	ASSDRGGEDTQY
TRBV9	NA	TRBJ2-7	ASSRTGTSWGDYEQY
TRBV27	many	TRBJ1-2	ASSPYDRGRLGYT
TRBV18	NA	TRBJ2-7	ASSPRLAADTYEQY
TRBV25-1	NA	TRBJ1-2	ASSVQGATEGYT
TRBV9	NA	TRBJ2-5	ASSPTNGVAPQY
TRBV9	many	TRBJ2-6	ASSVGVNSGANVLT
TRBV7-9	NA	TRBJ2-3	ASSPPPDTQY
TRBV18	NA	TRBJ1-2	ASSPPGRGNDGYT
TRBV2	NA	TRBJ1-5	ASSGQSNQPQH
TRBV19	NA	TRBJ2-5	ASSIGGEGSETQY
TRBV7-2	NA	TRBJ1-1	ASRRQGAANTEAF
TRBV29-1	NA	TRBJ1-1	SATTGLNTEAF
TRBV5-1	NA	TRBJ2-4	ASSLGQGENIQY
TRBV7-2	NA	TRBJ2-1	ASSLAAGGNEQF
TRBV5-4	NA	TRBJ1-1	ASNPRPDNTEAF
TRBV6-7	NA	TRBJ2-1	ASSYSTGRGRYEQF
TRBV20-1	few	TRBJ2-1	SPGTDNEQF
TRBV28	NA	TRBJ1-2	ASTRFRVIYGYT
TRBV4-1	few	TRBJ2-1	ASSRGLAGTSSYNEQF
TRBV6-1	NA	TRBJ1-5	ASSEIWGQPQH
TRBV10-2	once	TRBJ2-4	ASSYRGDTKNIQY
TRBV7-9	NA	TRBJ2-1	ASSRQGTSSYNEQF
TRBV19	NA	TRBJ1-5	ASSIAAQLGNQPQH
TRBV5-1	many	TRBJ2-1	ASSPGQTSYNEQF
TRBV7-2	NA	TRBJ2-3	ASSLQTGPTDTQY
TRBV7-2	many	TRBJ2-3	ASSLVSSGRGEVADTQY
TRBV7-2	NA	TRBJ2-4	ASSLVETGIQY
TRBV2	NA	TRBJ2-5	ATSGGRIRETQY
TRBV2	NA	TRBJ2-2	ASMITGELF
TRBV7-9	NA	TRBJ2-1	ASSPTTGFLYNEQF